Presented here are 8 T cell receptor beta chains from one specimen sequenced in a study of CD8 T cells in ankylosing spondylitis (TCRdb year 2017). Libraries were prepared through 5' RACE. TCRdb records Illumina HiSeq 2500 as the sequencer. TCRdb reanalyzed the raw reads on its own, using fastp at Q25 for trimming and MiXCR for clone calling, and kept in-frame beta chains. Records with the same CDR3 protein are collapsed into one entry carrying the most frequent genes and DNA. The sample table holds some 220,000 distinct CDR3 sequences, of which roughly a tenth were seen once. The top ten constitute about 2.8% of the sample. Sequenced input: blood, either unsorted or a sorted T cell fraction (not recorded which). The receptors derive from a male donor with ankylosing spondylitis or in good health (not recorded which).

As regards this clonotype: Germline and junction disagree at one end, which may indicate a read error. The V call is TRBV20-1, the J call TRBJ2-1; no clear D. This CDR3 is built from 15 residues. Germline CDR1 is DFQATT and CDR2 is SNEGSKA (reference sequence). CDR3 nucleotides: TGCAGTGCTAGAGACTTATCTGGGTCCTTCAATGAGCAGTTCTTC. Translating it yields CSARDLSGSFNEQFF.

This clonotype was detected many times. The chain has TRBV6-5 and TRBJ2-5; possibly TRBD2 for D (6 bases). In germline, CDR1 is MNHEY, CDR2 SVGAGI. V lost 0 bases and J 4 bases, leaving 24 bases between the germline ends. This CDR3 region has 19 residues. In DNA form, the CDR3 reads TGTGCCAGCAGTTACTCGGGGTTGGGTAGCGGAGGACGGGGAGAGACCCAGTACTTC. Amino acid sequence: CASSYSGLGSGGRGETQYF.

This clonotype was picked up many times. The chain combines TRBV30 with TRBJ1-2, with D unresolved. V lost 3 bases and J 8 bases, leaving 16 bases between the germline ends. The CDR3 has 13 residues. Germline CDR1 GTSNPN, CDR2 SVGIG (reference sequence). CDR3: CAWSEYTSGGYTF. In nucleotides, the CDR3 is TGTGCCTGGAGCGAATATACCAGCGGGGGCTACACCTTC.

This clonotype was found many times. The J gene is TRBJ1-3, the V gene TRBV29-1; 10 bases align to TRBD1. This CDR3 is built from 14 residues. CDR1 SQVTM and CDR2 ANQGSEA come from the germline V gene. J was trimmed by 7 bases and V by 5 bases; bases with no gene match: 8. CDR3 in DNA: TGCAGCGTTAGAACGGACAGGGGGTCTAACACCATATATTTT. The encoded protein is CSVRTDRGSNTIYF. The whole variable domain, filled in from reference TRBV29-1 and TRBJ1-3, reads SAVISQKPSRDICQRGTSLTIQCQVDSQVTMMFWYRQQPGQSLTLIATANQGSEATYESGFVIDKFPISRPNLTFSTLTVSNMSPEDSSIYLCSVRTDRGSNTIYFGEGSWLTVV.

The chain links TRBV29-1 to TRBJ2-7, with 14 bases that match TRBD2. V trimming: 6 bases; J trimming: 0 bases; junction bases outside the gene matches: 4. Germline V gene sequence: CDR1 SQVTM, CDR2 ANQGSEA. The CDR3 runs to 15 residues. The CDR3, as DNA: TGCAGCGTGCGACTAGCGGGAGGGAGCTCCTACGAGCAGTACTTC. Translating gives CSVRLAGGSSYEQYF.

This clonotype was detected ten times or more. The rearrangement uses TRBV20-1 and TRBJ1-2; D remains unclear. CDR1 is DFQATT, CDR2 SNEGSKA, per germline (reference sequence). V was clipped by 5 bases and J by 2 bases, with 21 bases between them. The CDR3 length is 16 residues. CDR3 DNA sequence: TGCAGTGCTCCACCCGGAGGCGGGGTAGGGAACTATGGCTACACCTTC. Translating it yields CSAPPGGGVGNYGYTF.

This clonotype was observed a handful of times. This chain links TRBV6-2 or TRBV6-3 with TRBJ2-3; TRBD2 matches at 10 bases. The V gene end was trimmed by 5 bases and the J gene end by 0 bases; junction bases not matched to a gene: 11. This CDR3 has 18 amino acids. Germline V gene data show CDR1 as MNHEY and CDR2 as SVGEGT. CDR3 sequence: CASSLSSGTSASTDTQYF. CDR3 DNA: TGTGCCAGCAGTCTCTCCTCAGGGACTAGCGCTAGCACAGATACGCAGTATTTT.

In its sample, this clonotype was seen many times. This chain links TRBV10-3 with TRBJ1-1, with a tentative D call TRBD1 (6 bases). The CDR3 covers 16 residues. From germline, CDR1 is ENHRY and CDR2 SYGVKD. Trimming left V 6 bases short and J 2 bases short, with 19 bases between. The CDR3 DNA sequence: TGTGCCATCAGCGACCCAAGGGGGGCCGCTAACACTGAAGCTTTCTTT. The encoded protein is CAISDPRGAANTEAFF.